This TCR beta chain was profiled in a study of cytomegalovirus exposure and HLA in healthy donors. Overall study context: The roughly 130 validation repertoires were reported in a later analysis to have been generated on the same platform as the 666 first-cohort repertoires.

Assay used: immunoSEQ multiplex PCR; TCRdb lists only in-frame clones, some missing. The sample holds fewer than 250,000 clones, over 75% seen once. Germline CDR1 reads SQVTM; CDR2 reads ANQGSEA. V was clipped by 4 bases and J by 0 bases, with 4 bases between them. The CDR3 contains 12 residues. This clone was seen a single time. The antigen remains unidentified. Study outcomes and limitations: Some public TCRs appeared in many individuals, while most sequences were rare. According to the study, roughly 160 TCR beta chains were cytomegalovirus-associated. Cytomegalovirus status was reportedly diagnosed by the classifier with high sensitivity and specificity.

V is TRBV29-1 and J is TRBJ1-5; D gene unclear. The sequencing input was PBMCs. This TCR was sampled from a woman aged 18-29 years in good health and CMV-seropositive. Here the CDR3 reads CSVGHSNQPQHF. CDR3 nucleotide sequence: TGCAGCGTTGGACATAGCAATCAGCCCCAGCATTTT.